This is a list of T cell receptor beta chains from one sample in a study of T cell responses to AZD1222 COVID-19 vaccine. Assay used: immunoSEQ multiplex PCR; TCRdb lists only in-frame clones, some missing. The sample consists of 130,000 or so clones, roughly 93% of them appearing once. The sequenced sample was peripheral blood, obtained on day 0 of AZD1222 vaccination. These receptors all come from an adult in good health. The CDR3 runs from the conserved cysteine through the conserved F or W. Each record gives: J gene, V gene, CDR3 protein.

J: TRBJ1-1; V: TRBV6-5; CDR3: CASNNQGADTEAFF
J: TRBJ2-1; V: TRBV29-1; CDR3: CSVDGLNGRIYNEQFF
J: TRBJ1-3; V: TRBV19; CDR3: CASNPTAFSGNTIYF
J: TRBJ1-3; V: TRBV28; CDR3: CASSLTGGSGNTIYF
J: TRBJ1-1; V: TRBV27; CDR3: CASSTPGAANTEAFF
J: TRBJ2-1; V: TRBV18; CDR3: CASSPWKGWTSYNEQFF
J: TRBJ1-6; V: TRBV5-1; CDR3: CASSNTGNNSPLHF
J: TRBJ2-2; V: TRBV27; CDR3: CASSFTRGFTGELFF
J: TRBJ2-1; V: TRBV4-3; CDR3: CASSHWTSHNEQFF
J: TRBJ2-7; V: TRBV5-6; CDR3: CASSLMLAGAYEQYF
J: TRBJ1-5; V: TRBV7-6; CDR3: CASSLGGTGNQPQHF
J: TRBJ2-5; V: TRBV13; CDR3: CASSATGARGETQYF
J: TRBJ2-3; V: TRBV4-3; CDR3: CASSQEFQAADTQYF
J: TRBJ1-4; V: TRBV6-5; CDR3: CASSPGPNEKLFF
J: TRBJ1-3; V: TRBV2; CDR3: CASSEDRTLVTGNTIYF
J: TRBJ2-7; V: TRBV10-3; CDR3: CAISGLQGSYEQYF
J: TRBJ2-1; V: TRBV25-1; CDR3: CASSEWRFLYNEQFF
J: TRBJ1-3; V: TRBV9; CDR3: CASSVRENTIYF
J: TRBJ2-1; V: TRBV2; CDR3: CASRNRLDGEQFF
J: TRBJ1-5; V: TRBV7-2; CDR3: CASSLEGGSVFPQHF
J: TRBJ1-3; V: TRBV2; CDR3: CASIARTTGTGNTIYF
J: TRBJ1-1; V: TRBV4-1; CDR3: CASSTPPGQGNTEAFF
J: TRBJ2-1; V: TRBV28; CDR3: CARNRRGLAFDEQFF
J: TRBJ2-7; V: TRBV6-6; CDR3: CASIRGLSSYEQYF
J: TRBJ1-1; V: TRBV7-9; CDR3: CASSLGWAAREAFF
J: TRBJ2-7; V: TRBV28; CDR3: CASSFLKAGGSLEQYF
J: TRBJ1-6; V: TRBV7-2; CDR3: CASSLVGPPNSPLHF
J: TRBJ2-1; V: TRBV6-5; CDR3: CASSYGRSSYNEQFF
J: TRBJ2-5; V: TRBV28; CDR3: CASQKGAFETQYF
J: TRBJ1-5; V: TRBV5-4; CDR3: CASSLDPGSHQPQHF
J: TRBJ1-5; V: TRBV30; CDR3: CAWSTGTGNQPQHF
J: TRBJ1-5; V: TRBV3-1/TRBV3-2; CDR3: CASSPAGPWPQHF
J: TRBJ2-1; V: TRBV28; CDR3: CASSLASSGINEQFF
J: TRBJ1-5; V: TRBV4-2; CDR3: CASSPGTGVGQPQHF
J: TRBJ2-1; V: TRBV20-1; CDR3: CSAPASNEQFF
J: TRBJ2-5; V: TRBV5-4; CDR3: CASSSDMNQETQYF
J: TRBJ2-3; V: TRBV21-1; CDR3: CASREGCASVLCTDTQYF
J: TRBJ2-7; V: TRBV6-5; CDR3: CASSPRGGEQYF
J: TRBJ1-1; V: TRBV27; CDR3: CASSFLRGAEAFF
J: TRBJ2-1; V: TRBV11-3; CDR3: CASSFSRDYNEQFF
J: TRBJ1-1; V: TRBV4-1; CDR3: CASSQLRVGRGTEAFF
J: TRBJ2-7; V: TRBV9; CDR3: CASSERAERSYEQYF
J: TRBJ2-1; V: TRBV27; CDR3: CASSLGLARVDEQFF
J: TRBJ2-1; V: TRBV2; CDR3: CASSVGQAYNEQFF
J: TRBJ2-5; V: TRBV28; CDR3: CASSPTGTQYF
J: TRBJ1-2; V: TRBV5-6; CDR3: CASSSGTAINYGYTF
J: TRBJ1-1; V: TRBV18; CDR3: CASSGRQGDEAFF
J: TRBJ1-5; V: TRBV28; CDR3: CASSLRRSVQAQHF